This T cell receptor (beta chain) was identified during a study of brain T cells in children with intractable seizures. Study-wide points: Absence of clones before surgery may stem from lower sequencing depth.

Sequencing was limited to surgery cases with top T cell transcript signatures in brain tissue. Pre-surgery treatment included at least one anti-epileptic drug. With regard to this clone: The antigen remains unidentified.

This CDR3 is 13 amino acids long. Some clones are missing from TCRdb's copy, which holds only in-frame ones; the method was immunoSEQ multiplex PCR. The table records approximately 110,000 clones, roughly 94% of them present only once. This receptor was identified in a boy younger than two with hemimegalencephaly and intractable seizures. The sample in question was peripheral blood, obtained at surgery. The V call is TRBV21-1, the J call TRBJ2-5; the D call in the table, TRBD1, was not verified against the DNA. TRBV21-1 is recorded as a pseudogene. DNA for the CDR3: TGTGCCACCCCGGGACAGGGGTACGAGGCCCAGTACTTC. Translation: CATPGQGYEAQYF.